What follows is one T cell receptor beta chain and its context. Its antigen remains unknown. TCRdb ran MiXCR on the 5' RACE reads and lists one entry per CDR3 protein. The data contain about 530,000 distinct CDR3 sequences, under 25% of them singletons. The sample originates from a study of identical twins. Findings of the study overall: Insertions ran lower in abundant cord blood beta clonotypes, though not in memory repertoires.

The junction had 12 bases not matched to a gene; V was cut back by 3 bases and J by 7 bases. Germline loops: CDR1 SGHRS, CDR2 YFSETQ. This CDR3 is built from 16 residues. The data also belong to a second study, concerning yellow fever vaccine responses in identical twins.

Material: CD4+ T cells sorted from blood. The genes are TRBV5-1 and TRBJ2-1; 8 bases align to TRBD2. The source is a woman younger than 30 in good health. The CDR3 DNA is TGCGCCAGCAGCTCTAGAAACGGGGGGGCGGGTAATGAGCAGTTCTTC. This sequence encodes CASSSRNGGAGNEQFF.